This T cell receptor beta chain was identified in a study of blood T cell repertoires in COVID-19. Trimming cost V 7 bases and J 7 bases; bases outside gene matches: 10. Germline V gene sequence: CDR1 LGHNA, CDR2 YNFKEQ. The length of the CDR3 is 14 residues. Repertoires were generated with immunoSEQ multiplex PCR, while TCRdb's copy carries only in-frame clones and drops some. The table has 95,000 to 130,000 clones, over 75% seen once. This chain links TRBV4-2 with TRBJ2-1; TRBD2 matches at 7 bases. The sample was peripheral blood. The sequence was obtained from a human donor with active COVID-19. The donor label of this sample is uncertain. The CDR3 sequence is CASTSASGDNEQFF. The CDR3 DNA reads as TGTGCCAGCACCTCAGCCAGCGGGGATAATGAGCAGTTCTTC.